Included here is one TCR beta chain sequence, with context. It lacks a known antigen. No qualities accompany the bases; no much larger clone lies one base away. The donors belonged to the validation cohort of about 120 subjects, which was separate from the roughly 680-subject first cohort. The sample originates from a study of cytomegalovirus exposure and HLA in healthy donors (TCRdb year 2017). With respect to the entire study: The approximately 710 repertoires of the first cohort and the 120 validation repertoires were produced on the same platform, according to a later analysis. A separate validation cohort of more than 100 different subjects was used in addition to the 666-subject first cohort. The study aimed to test whether signatures of past pathogen exposure could be identified by cataloging public T cell receptors. The study combined high-throughput TCR immunosequencing, statistical association of individual TCRs with disease status, and machine learning to predict cytomegalovirus infection status. General conclusions and limits of the study: Most TCR sequences were observed very rarely across donors, whereas some public TCRs were present in many individuals. The classifier was reported to diagnose cytomegalovirus status with high specificity and sensitivity in both the original and validation cohorts. Three of the identified cytomegalovirus-associated TCR beta chains were confirmed in vitro to be specific for cytomegalovirus antigens. The study gave a list of under 200 TCR beta chains associated with cytomegalovirus. The authors suggested that the approach could potentially be generalized to other disease states and immunological phenotypes. Of the cluster scores, approximately 95% were above 0 in a later analysis, which found that TCRs clustered in the first cohort also tended to co-occur in the 120 or so validation repertoires. All 120 or so repertoires were used to score co-occurrence in the validation cohort in a later analysis, because that analysis had no HLA typing for the cohort.

To prepare the library, the immunoSEQ multiplex PCR assay was applied. Per the original workflow: A statistical classification framework was developed to diagnose cytomegalovirus status using the catalog of TCR beta chain sequences. The source is immuneACCESS, and TCRdb retained only in-frame sequences with V and J called. Part of the clones is not carried over; for the studies checked, unresolved V genes explain less than half of this, and the remainder is unexplained. V and J calls and clone size come straight from that table; D and trimming were deduced from the DNA. The sample table shows 250,000 to 350,000 clones, and about nine tenths are seen once. The ten most abundant clones make up approximately 1.2% of the sample. For CDR1 and CDR2, the germline V gene (reference sequence) lists MNHEY and SMNVEV. Reading from cysteine to phenylalanine, the CDR3 counts 15 amino acids. Left in the record is the CDR3 DNA by itself, 45 bases read in frame from the first base. Trimming removed 5 bases from V and 2 bases from J; the gene matches leave 4 bases unexplained.

The source of this sequence is a woman under 40 in good health and CMV-seropositive. Sequencing was done on a sample of PBMCs. The receptor chain draws on TRBV27 and TRBJ2-7; 12 of the junction bases match TRBD1. The encoded CDR3 is CASSRDRGRPYEQYF. The nucleotides are TGTGCCAGCAGTAGGGACAGGGGGCGGCCCTACGAGCAGTACTTC.